This paragraph reports one TCR beta chain. Antigen: not known. The CDR3 totals 16 residues. The V segment lost 7 bases and the J segment 4 bases; nucleotides outside the gene matches: 6. Germline loops: CDR1 MNHGY, CDR2 SVAAGI. The sample is drawn from a study of T cell repertoires in cytomegalovirus infection. Study background: Public TCR beta signatures provided an indication of both CMV infection and a matching HLA type.

TCRdb passed the reads through MiXCR, listing each CDR3 protein once. The sample holds 570,000 or so distinct CDR3 sequences, roughly 42% seen once. The J gene is TRBJ2-3, the V gene TRBV6-9, with TRBD2 identical over 15 bases. The receptor was derived from a human donor in good health (CMV status not recorded). Some clones in this sample may be carry-over from other donors' samples. The sample consisted of cultured PBMCs, taken from culture after CMV antigen stimulation. Here the CDR3 DNA reads TGTGCCAGCACCGGACTAGCGGGAGGGACCTCAGATACGCAGTATTTT. This sequence encodes CASTGLAGGTSDTQYF.